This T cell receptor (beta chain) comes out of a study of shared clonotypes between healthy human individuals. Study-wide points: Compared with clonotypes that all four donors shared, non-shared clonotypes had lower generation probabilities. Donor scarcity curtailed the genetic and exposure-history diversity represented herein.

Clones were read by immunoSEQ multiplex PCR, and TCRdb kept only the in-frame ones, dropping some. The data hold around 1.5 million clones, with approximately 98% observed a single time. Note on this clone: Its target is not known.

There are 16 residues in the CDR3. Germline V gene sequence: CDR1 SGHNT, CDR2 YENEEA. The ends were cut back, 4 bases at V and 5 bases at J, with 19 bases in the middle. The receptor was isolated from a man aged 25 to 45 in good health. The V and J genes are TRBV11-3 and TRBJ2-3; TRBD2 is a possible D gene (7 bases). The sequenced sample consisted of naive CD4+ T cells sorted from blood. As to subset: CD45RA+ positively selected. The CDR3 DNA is TGTGCCAGCAGCTACCCTTTTCGTAGGGGGGGAGATACGCAGTATTTT. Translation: CASSYPFRRGGDTQYF.